This T cell receptor beta chain was retrieved from a study of Graves' ophthalmopathy and Graves' hyperthyroidism. The V end lost 7 bases, the J end lost 7 bases, and 14 bases lay between the germline ends. CDR3 length equals 12 residues. The germline V gene has CDR1 SNHLY and CDR2 FYNNEI. TCR beta CDR3 regions were amplified from RNA transcripts. Investigators did first-round RT-PCR with HTBI primers, then second-round multiplex PCR. MiXCR was run by TCRdb on the multiplex PCR reads, yielding one entry per CDR3 protein. The sample holds around 1,000,000 distinct CDR3 sequences; about two fifths are singletons and the top ten take roughly 10%.

The TCR comes from an adult man with Graves' hyperthyroidism. The sample taken for sequencing was peripheral blood or thyroid tissue (not recorded which). The chain couples TRBV2 to TRBJ2-7; D unclear. Here the CDR3 DNA reads TGTGCCAGCAAAAAGACGGGCGGTGAGCAGTACTTC. Translation: CASKKTGGEQYF.